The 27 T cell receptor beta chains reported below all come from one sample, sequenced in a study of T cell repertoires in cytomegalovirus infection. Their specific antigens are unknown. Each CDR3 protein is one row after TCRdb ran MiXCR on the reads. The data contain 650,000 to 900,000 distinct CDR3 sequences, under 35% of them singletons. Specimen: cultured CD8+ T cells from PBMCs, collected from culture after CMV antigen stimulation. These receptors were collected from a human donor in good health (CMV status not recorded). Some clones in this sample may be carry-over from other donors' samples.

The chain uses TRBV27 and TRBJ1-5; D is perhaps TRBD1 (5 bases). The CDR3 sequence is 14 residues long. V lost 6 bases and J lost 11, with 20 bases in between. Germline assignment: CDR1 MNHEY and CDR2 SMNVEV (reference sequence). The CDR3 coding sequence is TGTGCCAGCAGCGATGGGGGGGTCCCTGGTACCCAGCATTTT. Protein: CASSDGGVPGTQHF.

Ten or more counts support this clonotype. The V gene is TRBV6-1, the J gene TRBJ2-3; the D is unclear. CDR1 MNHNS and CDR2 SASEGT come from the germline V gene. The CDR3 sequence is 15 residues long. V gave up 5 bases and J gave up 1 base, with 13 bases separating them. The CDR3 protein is CASSKTALGTDTQYF. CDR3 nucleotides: TGTGCCAGCAGTAAGACTGCCTTGGGCACAGATACGCAGTATTTT.

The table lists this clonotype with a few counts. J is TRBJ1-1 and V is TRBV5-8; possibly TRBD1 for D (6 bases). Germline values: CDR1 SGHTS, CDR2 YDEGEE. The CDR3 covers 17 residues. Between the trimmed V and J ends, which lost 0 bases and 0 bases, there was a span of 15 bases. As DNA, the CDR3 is TGTGCCAGCAGCTTGGTACCGACAGGTGAAATGAACACTGAAGCTTTCTTT. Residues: CASSLVPTGEMNTEAFF.

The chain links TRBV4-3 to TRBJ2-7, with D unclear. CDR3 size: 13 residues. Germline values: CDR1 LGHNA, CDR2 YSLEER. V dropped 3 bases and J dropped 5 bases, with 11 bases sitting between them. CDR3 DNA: TGCGCCAGCAGCCAGTCAGATCCCCACGAGCAGTACTTC. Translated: CASSQSDPHEQYF.

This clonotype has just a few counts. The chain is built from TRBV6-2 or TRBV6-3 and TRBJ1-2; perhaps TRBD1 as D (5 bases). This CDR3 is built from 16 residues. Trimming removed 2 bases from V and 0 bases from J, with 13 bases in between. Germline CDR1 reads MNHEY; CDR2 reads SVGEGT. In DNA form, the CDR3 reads TGTGCCAGCAGTTACGGTGGGGGAATGTCTAACTATGGCTACACCTTC. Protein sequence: CASSYGGGMSNYGYTF.

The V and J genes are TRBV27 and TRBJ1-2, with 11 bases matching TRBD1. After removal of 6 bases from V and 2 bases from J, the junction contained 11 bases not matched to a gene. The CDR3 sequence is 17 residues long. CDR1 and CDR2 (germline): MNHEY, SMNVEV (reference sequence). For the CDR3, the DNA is TGTGCCAGCAGCCCATCCCCGGGACAGGGGGTAAACTATGGCTACACCTTC. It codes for CASSPSPGQGVNYGYTF.

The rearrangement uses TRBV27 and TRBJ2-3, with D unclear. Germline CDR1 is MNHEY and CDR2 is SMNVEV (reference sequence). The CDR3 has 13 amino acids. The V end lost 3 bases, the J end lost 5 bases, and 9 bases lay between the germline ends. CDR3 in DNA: TGTGCCAGCAGTTTTGGGGTTGAAGATACGCAGTATTTT. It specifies CASSFGVEDTQYF.

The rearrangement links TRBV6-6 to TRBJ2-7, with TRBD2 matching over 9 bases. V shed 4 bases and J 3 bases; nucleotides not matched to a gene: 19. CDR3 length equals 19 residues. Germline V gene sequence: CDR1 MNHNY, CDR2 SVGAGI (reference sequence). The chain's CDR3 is CASSSPVRGGAPTHYEQYV. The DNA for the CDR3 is TGTGCCAGCAGTTCCCCCGTGCGCGGGGGGGCTCCTACTCACTACGAGCAGTACGTC.

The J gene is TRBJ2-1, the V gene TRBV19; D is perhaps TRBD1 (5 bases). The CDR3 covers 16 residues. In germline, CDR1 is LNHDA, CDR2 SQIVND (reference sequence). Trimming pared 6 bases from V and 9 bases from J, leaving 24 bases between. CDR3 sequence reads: CASRQKAGHLVGEQFF. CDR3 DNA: TGTGCCAGTAGACAAAAAGCAGGACACCTTGTGGGTGAGCAGTTCTTC.

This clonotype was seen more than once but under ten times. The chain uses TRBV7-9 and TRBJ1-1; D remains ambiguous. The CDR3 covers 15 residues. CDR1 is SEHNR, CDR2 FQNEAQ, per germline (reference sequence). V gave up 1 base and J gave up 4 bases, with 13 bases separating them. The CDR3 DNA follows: TGTGCCAGCAGCTTAGATGGTATGGGAGGCACTGAAGCTTTCTTT. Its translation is CASSLDGMGGTEAFF.

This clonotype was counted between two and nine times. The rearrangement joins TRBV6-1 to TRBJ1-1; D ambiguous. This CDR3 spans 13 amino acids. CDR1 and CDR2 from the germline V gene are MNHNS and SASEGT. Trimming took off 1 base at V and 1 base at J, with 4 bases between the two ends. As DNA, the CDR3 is TGTGCCAGCAGTGAAGTATGGAACACTGAAGCTTTCTTT. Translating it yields CASSEVWNTEAFF.

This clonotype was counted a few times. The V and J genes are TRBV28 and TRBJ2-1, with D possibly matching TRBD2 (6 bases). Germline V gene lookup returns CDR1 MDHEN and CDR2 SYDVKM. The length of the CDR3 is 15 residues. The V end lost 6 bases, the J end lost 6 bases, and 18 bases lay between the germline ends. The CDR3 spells CASSYLGTPLNEQFF. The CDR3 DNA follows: TGTGCCAGCAGCTACCTCGGGACTCCCCTCAATGAGCAGTTCTTC.

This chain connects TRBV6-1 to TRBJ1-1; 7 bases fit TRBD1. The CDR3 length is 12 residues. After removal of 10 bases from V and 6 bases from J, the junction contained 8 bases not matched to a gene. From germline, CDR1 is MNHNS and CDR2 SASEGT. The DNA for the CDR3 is TGTGCCACTTTACAGGGGTACGCTGAAGCTTTCTTT. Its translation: CATLQGYAEAFF.

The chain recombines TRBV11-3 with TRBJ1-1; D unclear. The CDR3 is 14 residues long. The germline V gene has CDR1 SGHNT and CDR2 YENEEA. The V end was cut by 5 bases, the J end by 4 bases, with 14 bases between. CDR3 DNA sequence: TGTGCCAGCAGCGGCCGGGGAGGAGGCACTGAAGCTTTCTTT. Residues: CASSGRGGGTEAFF.

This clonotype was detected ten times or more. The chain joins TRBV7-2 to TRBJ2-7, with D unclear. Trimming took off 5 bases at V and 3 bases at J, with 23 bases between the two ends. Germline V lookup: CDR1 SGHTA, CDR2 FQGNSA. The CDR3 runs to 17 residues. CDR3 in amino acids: CASSVGPSGRLDYEQYF. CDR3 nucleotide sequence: TGTGCCAGCAGCGTAGGACCCAGTGGAAGGCTTGACTACGAGCAGTACTTC.

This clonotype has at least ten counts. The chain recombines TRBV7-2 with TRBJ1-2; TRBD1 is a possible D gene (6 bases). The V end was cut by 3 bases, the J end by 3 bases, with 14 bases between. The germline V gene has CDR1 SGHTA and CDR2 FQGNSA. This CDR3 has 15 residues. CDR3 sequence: CASSLWAGDHYGYTF. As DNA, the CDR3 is TGTGCCAGCAGCTTGTGGGCAGGGGATCACTATGGCTACACCTTC.

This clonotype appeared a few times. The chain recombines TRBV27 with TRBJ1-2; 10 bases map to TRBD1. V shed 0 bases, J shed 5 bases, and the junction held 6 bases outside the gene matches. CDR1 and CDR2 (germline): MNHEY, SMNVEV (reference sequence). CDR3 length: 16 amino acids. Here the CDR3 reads CASSLSRTGGGYGYTF. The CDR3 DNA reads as TGTGCCAGCAGTTTATCTAGGACAGGGGGAGGTTATGGCTACACCTTC.

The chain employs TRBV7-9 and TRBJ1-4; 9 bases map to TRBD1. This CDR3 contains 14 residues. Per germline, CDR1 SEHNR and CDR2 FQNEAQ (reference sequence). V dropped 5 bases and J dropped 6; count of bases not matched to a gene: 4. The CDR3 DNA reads TGTGCCAGCAGCCCTCGGACAGGGGATGAAAAACTGTTTTTT. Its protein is CASSPRTGDEKLFF.

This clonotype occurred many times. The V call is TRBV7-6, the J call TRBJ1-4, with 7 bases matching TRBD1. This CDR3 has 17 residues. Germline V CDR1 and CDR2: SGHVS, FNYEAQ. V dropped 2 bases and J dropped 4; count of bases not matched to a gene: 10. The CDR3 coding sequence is TGTGCCAGCAGCTTACTTTACAGGGGCCGGGTTAATGAAAAACTGTTTTTT. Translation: CASSLLYRGRVNEKLFF.

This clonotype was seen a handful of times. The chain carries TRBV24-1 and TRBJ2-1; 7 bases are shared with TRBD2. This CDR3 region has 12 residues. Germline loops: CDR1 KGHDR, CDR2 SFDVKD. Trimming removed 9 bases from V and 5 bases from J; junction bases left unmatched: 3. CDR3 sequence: CATGRGDNEQFF. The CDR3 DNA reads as TGTGCCACCGGCCGGGGGGACAATGAGCAGTTCTTC.

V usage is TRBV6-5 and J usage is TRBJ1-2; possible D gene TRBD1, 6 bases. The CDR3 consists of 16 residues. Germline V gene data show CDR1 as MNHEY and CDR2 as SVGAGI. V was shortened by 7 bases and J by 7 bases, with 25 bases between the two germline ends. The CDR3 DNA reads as TGTGCCAGCACCGTATCAACAGGGACGCTGCTAAGTGGCTACACCTTC. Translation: CASTVSTGTLLSGYTF.

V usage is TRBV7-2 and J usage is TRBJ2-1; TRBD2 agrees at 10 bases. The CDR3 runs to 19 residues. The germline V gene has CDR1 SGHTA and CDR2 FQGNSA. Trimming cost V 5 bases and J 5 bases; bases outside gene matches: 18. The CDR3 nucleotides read TGTGCCAGCAGCGTAGGTGGACGTTGGACTAGCGGAAGACACAATGAGCAGTTCTTC. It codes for CASSVGGRWTSGRHNEQFF.

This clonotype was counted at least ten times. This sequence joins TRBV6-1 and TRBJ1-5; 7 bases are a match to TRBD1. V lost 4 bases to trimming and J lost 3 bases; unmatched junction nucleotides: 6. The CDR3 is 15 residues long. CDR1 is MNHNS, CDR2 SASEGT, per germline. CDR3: CASSATGSANQPQHF. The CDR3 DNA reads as TGTGCCAGCAGTGCGACAGGGTCTGCCAATCAGCCCCAGCATTTT.

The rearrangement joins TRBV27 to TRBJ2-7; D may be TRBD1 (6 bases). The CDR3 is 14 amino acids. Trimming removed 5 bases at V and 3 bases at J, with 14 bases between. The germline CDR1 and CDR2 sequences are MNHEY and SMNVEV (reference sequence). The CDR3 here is CASSRLQGRYEQYF. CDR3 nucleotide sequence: TGTGCCAGCAGTCGATTACAGGGCCGCTACGAGCAGTACTTC.

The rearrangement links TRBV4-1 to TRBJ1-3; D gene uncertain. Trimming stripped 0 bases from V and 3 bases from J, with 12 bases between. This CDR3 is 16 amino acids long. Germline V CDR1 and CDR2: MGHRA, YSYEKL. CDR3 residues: CASSQEEGYYGNTIYF. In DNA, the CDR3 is TGCGCCAGCAGCCAAGAGGAAGGCTACTATGGAAACACCATATATTTT.

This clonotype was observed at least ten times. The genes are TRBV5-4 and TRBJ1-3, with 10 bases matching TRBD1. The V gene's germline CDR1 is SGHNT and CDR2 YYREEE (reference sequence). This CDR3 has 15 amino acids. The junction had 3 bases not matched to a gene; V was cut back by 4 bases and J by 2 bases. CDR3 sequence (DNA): TGTGCCAGCAGCCTAGACAGGGGGCCTGGAAACACCATATATTTT. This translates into CASSLDRGPGNTIYF.

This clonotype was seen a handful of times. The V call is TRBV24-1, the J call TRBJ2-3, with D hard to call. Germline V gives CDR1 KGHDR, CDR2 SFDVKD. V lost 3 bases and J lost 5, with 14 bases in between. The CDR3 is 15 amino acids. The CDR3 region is CATSDRKAKGDTQYF. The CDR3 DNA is TGTGCCACCAGTGATCGAAAGGCCAAAGGAGATACGCAGTATTTT.